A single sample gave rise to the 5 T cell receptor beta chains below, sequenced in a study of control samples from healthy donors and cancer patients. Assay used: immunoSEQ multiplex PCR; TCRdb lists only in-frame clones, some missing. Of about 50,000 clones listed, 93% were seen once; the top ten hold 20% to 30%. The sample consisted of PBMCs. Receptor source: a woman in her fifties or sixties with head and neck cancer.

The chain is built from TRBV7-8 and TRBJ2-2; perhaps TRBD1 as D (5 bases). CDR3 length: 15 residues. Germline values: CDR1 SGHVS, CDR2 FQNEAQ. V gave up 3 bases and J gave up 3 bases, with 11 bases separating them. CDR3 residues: CASSFPKGYTGELFF. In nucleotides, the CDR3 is TGTGCCAGCAGCTTCCCGAAGGGGTACACCGGGGAGCTGTTTTTT.

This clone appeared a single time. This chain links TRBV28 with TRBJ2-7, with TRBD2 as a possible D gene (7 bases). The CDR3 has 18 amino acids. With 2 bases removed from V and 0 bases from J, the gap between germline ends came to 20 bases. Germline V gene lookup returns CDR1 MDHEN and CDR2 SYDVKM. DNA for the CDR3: TGTGCCAGCAGTTTAAAAATTGAGGCGGGGGCCATCTCCTACGAGCAGTACTTC. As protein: CASSLKIEAGAISYEQYF.

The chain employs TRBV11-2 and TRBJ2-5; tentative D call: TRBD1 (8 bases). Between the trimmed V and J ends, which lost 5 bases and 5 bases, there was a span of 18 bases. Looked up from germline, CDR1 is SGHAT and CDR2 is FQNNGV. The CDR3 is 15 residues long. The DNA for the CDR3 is TGTGCCAGCAGCCCAGAAACAGGGGGAGGGGAGACCCAGTACTTC. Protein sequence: CASSPETGGGETQYF.

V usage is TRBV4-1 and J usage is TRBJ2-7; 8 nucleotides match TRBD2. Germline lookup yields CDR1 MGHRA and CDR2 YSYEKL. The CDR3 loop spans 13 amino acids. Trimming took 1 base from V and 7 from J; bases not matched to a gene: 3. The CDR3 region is CASSQGPGGEQYF. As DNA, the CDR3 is TGCGCCAGCAGCCAAGGGCCGGGGGGGGAGCAGTACTTC.

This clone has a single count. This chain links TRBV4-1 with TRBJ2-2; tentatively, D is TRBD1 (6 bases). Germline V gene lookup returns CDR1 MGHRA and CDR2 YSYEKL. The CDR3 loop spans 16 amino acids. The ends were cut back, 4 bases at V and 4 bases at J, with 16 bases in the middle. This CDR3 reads CASSPRGEGSTGELFF. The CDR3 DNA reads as TGCGCCAGCAGCCCCAGGGGAGAGGGGAGCACCGGGGAGCTGTTTTTT.